This T cell receptor (beta chain) was sequenced for a study of cytomegalovirus exposure and HLA in healthy donors. This clone showed up just a few times. The CDR3 has 12 amino acids. Germline-derived CDR1 and CDR2 are MNHNY and SVGAGI (reference sequence). V lost 11 bases to trimming and J lost 0 bases, with 8 bases between them. Amplification used 60 Vbeta primers and 13 Jbeta primers. The method was immunoSEQ multiplex PCR; TCRdb's version includes in-frame clones alone and lacks a portion of them. The data contain around 140,000 clones, about 81% of them singletons. The TCR sequence derives from a man aged 25 to 45 in good health and CMV-seronegative. The rearrangement uses TRBV6-6 and TRBJ1-3, with D perhaps matching TRBD1 (5 bases). The sample comprised PBMCs. The chain's CDR3 is CALGVSGNTIYF. DNA for the CDR3: TGTGCCTTAGGGGTCTCTGGAAACACCATATATTTT.